This T cell receptor (beta chain) originates from a study of blood T cell repertoires in COVID-19. The J segment lost 7 bases and the V segment lost 5 bases, leaving 2 bases of the junction unmatched. The CDR3 sequence is 13 residues long. The data were produced by immunoSEQ multiplex PCR, yet TCRdb's version contains in-frame clones alone and is incomplete. The sample yields 100,000 to 150,000 clones, 80% to 90% seen once. The origin of this receptor is a man aged 50-60 years with active or convalescent COVID-19. Input material: peripheral blood. V gene TRBV12-3 or TRBV12-4 combines with J gene TRBJ2-1, with 10 bases that match TRBD2. In nucleotides, the CDR3 is TGTGCCAGCAGTAATAGCGGGAGGAATGAGCAGTTCTTC. Translating gives CASSNSGRNEQFF.